Following are 15 T cell receptor beta chains from one sample sequenced in a study of blood T cell repertoires in COVID-19. Generated by immunoSEQ multiplex PCR, the TCRdb table keeps only in-frame clones and is missing some. This table holds approximately 89,000 clones, about 85% found once. Sequenced: peripheral blood. Source of these receptors: a man between 70 and 80 years old with acute or convalescent COVID-19.

The chain combines TRBV6-5 with TRBJ1-2; TRBD1 aligns across 10 bases. Trimming took 2 bases from V and 10 from J; bases not matched to a gene: 7. Per the germline V gene, CDR1 is MNHEY and CDR2 is SVGAGI. The CDR3 is 14 amino acids. CDR3 nucleotides: TGTGCCAGCAGTTACGCCACCGGGACAGGGGACTACACCTTC. Protein: CASSYATGTGDYTF.

This clone has a handful of counts. The chain joins TRBV5-1 to TRBJ1-1; no clear D gene. Germline assignment: CDR1 SGHRS and CDR2 YFSETQ. Trimming took off 1 base at V and 8 bases at J, with 12 bases between the two ends. The CDR3 is 13 amino acids. The CDR3 protein is CASSLSLPAEAFF. Here the CDR3 DNA reads TGCGCCAGCAGCTTGTCCCTACCCGCGGAAGCTTTCTTT.

The chain recombines TRBV27 with TRBJ2-5; perhaps TRBD1 as D (6 bases). V was trimmed by 5 bases and J by 1 base, leaving 11 bases between them. CDR3 size: 14 residues. Germline CDR1 is MNHEY and CDR2 is SMNVEV (reference sequence). CDR3 bases: TGTGCCAGCAGTGGGGACACCCGCCAAGAGACCCAGTACTTC. It codes for CASSGDTRQETQYF.

The V call is TRBV6-5, the J call TRBJ2-5; TRBD2 might be the D (6 bases). This CDR3 spans 15 amino acids. Between the trimmed V and J ends, which lost 6 bases and 2 bases, there was a span of 16 bases. Germline assignment: CDR1 MNHEY and CDR2 SVGAGI. The CDR3 region is CASRAGFLGQETQYF. The DNA of the CDR3 is TGTGCCAGCAGGGCGGGGTTCCTGGGTCAAGAGACCCAGTACTTC.

V usage is TRBV7-8 and J usage is TRBJ2-3; 11 nucleotides line up with TRBD2. CDR3 size: 15 residues. With 3 bases clipped from V and 3 bases from J, the junction kept 2 bases outside the gene matches. Germline CDR1 and CDR2: SGHVS and FQNEAQ. Written as DNA, the CDR3 is TGTGCCAGCAGCTTTCGACTAGCGGGGACAGATACGCAGTATTTT. Encoded protein: CASSFRLAGTDTQYF.

As DNA, the CDR3 is TGTGCCAGCAGTTGGTGGGGTAGACAGGATCAGCCCCAGCATTTT. Its protein product is CASSWWGRQDQPQHF. The chain employs TRBV2 and TRBJ1-5; D is possibly TRBD1 (6 bases). V shed 5 bases and J shed 5 bases, with 16 bases lying between them. There are 15 residues in the CDR3. Per germline, CDR1 SNHLY and CDR2 FYNNEI.

The genes are TRBV4-1 and TRBJ1-3; D is ambiguous. Trimming stripped 3 bases from V and 0 bases from J, with 9 bases between. From germline, CDR1 is MGHRA and CDR2 YSYEKL. The CDR3 is 15 residues long. The CDR3 loop reads CASSQLGLSGNTIYF. The DNA for the CDR3 is TGCGCCAGCAGCCAGCTAGGTCTCTCTGGAAACACCATATATTTT.

The rearrangement uses TRBV2 and TRBJ1-1; perhaps TRBD1 as D (6 bases). This CDR3 has 12 amino acids. CDR1 is SNHLY and CDR2 is FYNNEI in the germline V gene. V dropped 6 bases and J dropped 6 bases, with 11 bases sitting between them. The CDR3 DNA reads as TGTGCCAGCAGCTTGGGGGGGCCTGAAGCTTTCTTT. Its protein product is CASSLGGPEAFF.

A single count supports this clone. V gene TRBV2 combines with J gene TRBJ1-2, with D perhaps matching TRBD1 (6 bases). The CDR3 runs 13 residues. Germline V CDR1 and CDR2: SNHLY, FYNNEI. Trimming took 4 bases from V and 8 from J, leaving 14 bases between them. This chain's CDR3 is CASSVKQGGGYTF. The CDR3 bases are TGTGCCAGCAGTGTAAAACAGGGCGGGGGCTACACCTTC.

The chain is built from TRBV5-6 and TRBJ1-1, with TRBD1 matching 7 bases. Germline assignment: CDR1 SGHDT and CDR2 YYEEEE. The CDR3 length is 14 residues. V lost 4 bases and J lost 1; bases outside the gene matches: 4. CDR3 sequence: CASSRGQKNTEAFF. The CDR3 DNA sequence: TGTGCCAGCAGCCGGGGACAGAAGAACACTGAAGCTTTCTTT. Filled out from reference TRBV5-6 and TRBJ1-1, the complete variable domain reads DAGVTQSPTHLIKTRGQQVTLRCSPKSGHDTVSWYQQALGQGPQFIFQYYEEEERQRGNFPDRFSGHQFPNYSSELNVNALLLGDSALYLCASSRGQKNTEAFFGQGTRLTVV.

This clone has a single count. The rearrangement joins TRBV10-1 to TRBJ2-1, with TRBD2 identical over 12 bases. The germline V gene encodes CDR1 WNHNN and CDR2 SYGVQD (reference sequence). The CDR3 loop spans 14 amino acids. V trimming: 5 bases; J trimming: 8 bases; junction bases outside the gene matches: 4. For the CDR3, the DNA is TGCGCCAGCAGTCCCCTAGCGGGGGGGGATGAGCAGTTCTTC. Protein sequence: CASSPLAGGDEQFF.

The chain employs TRBV6-5 and TRBJ2-2, with TRBD2 matching over 8 bases. The CDR3 runs 14 residues. V lost 9 bases and J lost 5; bases outside the gene matches: 8. CDR1 and CDR2 from the germline V gene are MNHEY and SVGAGI. CDR3: CASGPSGGTGELFF. The CDR3 DNA sequence: TGTGCCAGTGGACCCTCGGGGGGGACCGGGGAGCTGTTTTTT.

CDR3 residues: CASSIPSGGDTDTQYF. Here the CDR3 DNA reads TGTGCCAGCAGCATTCCTAGCGGGGGAGACACAGATACGCAGTATTTT. This sequence joins TRBV2 and TRBJ2-3; 10 bases are a match to TRBD2. The CDR3 has 16 residues. The J segment lost 2 bases and the V segment lost 6 bases, leaving 8 bases of the junction unmatched. CDR1 and CDR2 from the germline V gene are SNHLY and FYNNEI.

The CDR3 spells CASSLGDSERYEQYF. CDR3 nucleotide sequence: TGTGCCAGCAGCTTAGGTGATAGCGAGCGGTACGAGCAGTACTTC. The V call is TRBV7-9, the J call TRBJ2-7, with a tentative D call TRBD2 (5 bases). Germline V gene lookup returns CDR1 SEHNR and CDR2 FQNEAQ (reference sequence). This CDR3 has 15 amino acids. V lost 1 base and J lost 4, with 14 bases in between.

In nucleotides, the CDR3 is TGTGCCAGCAGCGCAGATGGCAGCGGGGGGAGCACAGATACGCAGTATTTT. As protein: CASSADGSGGSTDTQYF. This chain uses TRBV11-2 with TRBJ2-3; TRBD2 matches 9 bases. The CDR3 loop spans 17 amino acids. Germline V gene lookup returns CDR1 SGHAT and CDR2 FQNNGV. After removal of 5 bases from V and 0 bases from J, the junction contained 9 bases not matched to a gene. The entire variable domain, with the rest obtained from reference TRBV11-2 and TRBJ2-3, is as follows: EAGVAQSPRYKIIEKRQSVAFWCNPISGHATLYWYQQILGQGPKLLIQFQNNGVVDDSQLPKDRFSAERLKGVDSTLKIQPAKLEDSAVYLCASSADGSGGSTDTQYFGPGTRLTVL.